What follows are 32 T cell receptor beta chains derived from one specimen sequenced in a study of blood T cell repertoires in COVID-19 (TCRdb year 2020). Library construction relied on the immunoSEQ multiplex PCR assay. TCRdb stores this immuneACCESS table with in-frame sequences only. Part of the clones is absent; in the studies checked, under half of the shortfall reflects unresolved V genes, and no reason is known for the rest. This sample gives more than 400,000 clones in total; approximately 83% of them show up just once. The top ten constitute approximately 3.2% of the sample. The sample consisted of peripheral blood. Receptors were obtained from a human donor in a cohort sampled during active COVID-19.

The chain employs TRBV5-4 and TRBJ1-1; 10 nucleotides align to TRBD1. This CDR3 has 16 residues. CDR1 and CDR2 from the germline V gene are SGHNT and YYREEE (reference sequence). With 4 bases clipped from V and 2 bases from J, the junction kept 8 bases outside the gene matches. The CDR3 region is CASSEGQGTSNTEAFF. Written as DNA, the CDR3 is TGTGCCAGCAGCGAGGGACAGGGGACCTCCAACACTGAAGCTTTCTTT.

This clone occurred many times. The chain carries TRBV3-1 (or the pseudogene TRBV3-2) and TRBJ2-1; 10 bases align to TRBD2. The V segment lost 1 base and the J segment 9 bases; nucleotides outside the gene matches: 0. Germline values: CDR1 LGHDT, CDR2 YNNKEL (reference sequence). The CDR3 is 13 amino acids. The CDR3 sequence: CASSQGLAGEQFF. The CDR3 region has the DNA TGTGCCAGCAGCCAAGGACTAGCGGGTGAGCAGTTCTTC.

The V gene is TRBV5-4, the J gene TRBJ1-1, with 8 bases aligning to TRBD1. Germline CDR1 is SGHNT and CDR2 is YYREEE (reference sequence). The CDR3 has 15 residues. The junction had 6 bases not matched to a gene; V was cut back by 5 bases and J by 0 bases. CDR3 coding DNA: TGTGCCAGCAGGCAAGGACAGGGCCTGAACACTGAAGCTTTCTTT. Amino acids: CASRQGQGLNTEAFF.

The rearrangement joins TRBV7-2 to TRBJ2-7; 9 bases align to TRBD1. Germline V lookup: CDR1 SGHTA, CDR2 FQGNSA. The CDR3 spans 14 residues. The ends lost 5 bases at V and 5 bases at J; junction bases unmatched: 7. Written as DNA, the CDR3 is TGTGCCAGCAGCCCTTGGACAGGGGAACACGAGCAGTACTTC. Residues: CASSPWTGEHEQYF.

The J gene is TRBJ2-5, the V gene TRBV5-1, with D possibly being TRBD2 (6 bases). With 2 bases removed from V and 5 bases from J, the gap between germline ends came to 13 bases. Germline loops: CDR1 SGHRS, CDR2 YFSETQ. The length of the CDR3 is 14 residues. The CDR3 loop reads CASSFPEEGETQYF. The CDR3 nucleotides are TGCGCCAGCAGCTTTCCAGAGGAGGGGGAGACCCAGTACTTC. The entire variable domain, with the rest obtained from reference TRBV5-1 and TRBJ2-5, is as follows: KAGVTQTPRYLIKTRGQQVTLSCSPISGHRSVSWYQQTPGQGLQFLFEYFSETQRNKGNFPGRFSGRQFSNSRSEMNVSTLELGDSALYLCASSFPEEGETQYFGPGTRLLVL.

The CDR3 DNA reads as TGTGCCAGTAGTTCCTTAGCGGGAGACGGTTACAATGAGCAGTTCTTC. This codes for CASSSLAGDGYNEQFF. The V and J genes are TRBV19 and TRBJ2-1; 9 positions match TRBD2. The CDR3 has 16 residues. The V gene end was trimmed by 5 bases and the J gene end by 4 bases; junction bases not matched to a gene: 9. Germline loops: CDR1 LNHDA, CDR2 SQIVND (reference sequence).

The V call is TRBV11-2, the J call TRBJ1-1; a weak D match, TRBD1 (5 bases). The length of the CDR3 is 13 residues. CDR1 and CDR2 (germline): SGHAT, FQNNGV. The V gene lost 1 base and the J gene lost 9 bases, with 12 bases spanning the gap. CDR3 coding DNA: TGTGCCAGCAGCTTAGGGACACGCCTTAAAGCTTTCTTT. Translating it yields CASSLGTRLKAFF.

The rearrangement uses TRBV7-3 and TRBJ2-3; the match to TRBD1 covers 9 bases. The CDR3 runs to 15 residues. The germline CDR1 and CDR2 sequences are SGHTA and FQGTGA. V shed 5 bases and J 2 bases; nucleotides not matched to a gene: 5. As DNA, the CDR3 is TGTGCCAGCAGCCCGGGACAGGGATACACAGATACGCAGTATTTT. It encodes CASSPGQGYTDTQYF.

In DNA, the CDR3 is TGTGCCACCAGCAGTCGGCAGGGCGGATTCAATGAGCAGTTCTTC. This encodes CATSSRQGGFNEQFF. The J gene is TRBJ2-1, the V gene TRBV15, with D possibly being TRBD1 (5 bases). The germline V gene encodes CDR1 LNHNV and CDR2 YYDKDF (reference sequence). Trimming removed 3 bases at V and 6 bases at J, with 15 bases between. This CDR3 contains 15 residues.

In its sample, this clone was seen a few times. The chain recombines TRBV19 with TRBJ2-7; D unclear. CDR1 LNHDA and CDR2 SQIVND come from the germline V gene (reference sequence). This CDR3 comprises 14 residues. V gave up 0 bases and J gave up 7 bases, with 13 bases separating them. CDR3 sequence (DNA): TGTGCCAGTAGTATAGATTTGTCCGAAGAGGAGCAGTACTTC. Encoded protein: CASSIDLSEEEQYF.

The chain is built from TRBV7-6 and TRBJ2-7, with 10 nucleotides matching TRBD1. In germline, CDR1 is SGHVS, CDR2 FNYEAQ. The CDR3 runs 12 residues. Unmatched junction bases numbered 2, after V lost 6 bases and J lost 6 bases. The CDR3 region is CASRDRGPEQYF. Here the CDR3 DNA reads TGTGCCAGCAGAGACAGGGGGCCCGAGCAGTACTTC.

This clone appeared once. This rearrangement joins TRBV7-9 to TRBJ2-1; a weak D match, TRBD1 (6 bases). CDR1 is SEHNR, CDR2 FQNEAQ, per germline (reference sequence). This CDR3 contains 16 residues. Trimming pared 3 bases from V and 5 bases from J, leaving 17 bases between. For the CDR3, the DNA is TGTGCCAGCAGCTTGCGAAAGATGACAGGCCACAATGAGCAGTTCTTC. This translates into CASSLRKMTGHNEQFF.

The V and J genes are TRBV11-3 and TRBJ2-7; 7 positions match TRBD2. From germline, CDR1 is SGHNT and CDR2 YENEEA. The junction had 4 bases not matched to a gene; V was cut back by 5 bases and J by 6 bases. The CDR3 contains 12 residues. CDR3 DNA sequence: TGTGCCAGCAGCCCCACGGGGGGCGAGCAGTACTTC. It codes for CASSPTGGEQYF.

The chain recombines TRBV2 with TRBJ2-1; no clear D gene. The CDR3 is 16 amino acids. Germline V gene sequence: CDR1 SNHLY, CDR2 FYNNEI. V was shortened by 6 bases and J by 5 bases, with 20 bases between the two germline ends. This chain's CDR3 is CASSNLDWPSDNEQFF. In DNA form, the CDR3 reads TGTGCCAGCAGCAACCTTGACTGGCCTTCAGACAATGAGCAGTTCTTC. The entire variable domain, with the rest obtained from reference TRBV2 and TRBJ2-1, is as follows: EPEVTQTPSHQVTQMGQEVILRCVPISNHLYFYWYRQILGQKVEFLVSFYNNEISEKSEIFDDQFSVERPDGSNFTLKIRSTKLEDSAMYFCASSNLDWPSDNEQFFGPGTRLTVL.

This clone was found once. The CDR3: CASTRLAGYNEQFF. CDR3 in DNA: TGTGCCAGTACCCGACTAGCGGGGTACAATGAGCAGTTCTTC. V usage is TRBV19 and J usage is TRBJ2-1, with TRBD2 identical over 11 bases. V lost 7 bases to trimming and J lost 4 bases; unmatched junction nucleotides: 3. The CDR3 is 14 amino acids. In germline, CDR1 is LNHDA, CDR2 SQIVND (reference sequence).

The chain couples TRBV7-2 to TRBJ2-5; 10 bases agree with TRBD2. Germline trimming cut 5 bases from V and 6 bases from J; bases unmatched to any gene: 3. CDR3 length equals 13 residues. The V gene's germline CDR1 is SGHTA and CDR2 FQGNSA. CDR3 DNA: TGTGCCAGCAGCGTGGGACTAGCGCAGACCCAGTACTTC. It codes for CASSVGLAQTQYF.

V is TRBV7-2 and J is TRBJ1-5; D possibly corresponds to TRBD1 (6 bases). This CDR3 has 14 residues. V lost 5 bases and J 1 base, leaving 9 bases between the germline ends. Germline assignment: CDR1 SGHTA and CDR2 FQGNSA. This CDR3 is CASSVGQSNQPQHF. The CDR3 DNA reads TGTGCCAGCAGCGTCGGACAGAGCAATCAGCCCCAGCATTTT.

This chain uses TRBV6-5 with TRBJ2-2, with 8 bases identical to TRBD2. Germline CDR1 is MNHEY and CDR2 is SVGAGI. The trim removed 4 bases at V and 9 bases at J, leaving 10 bases unmatched. The CDR3 is 15 amino acids. The CDR3 DNA follows: TGTGCCAGCAGTTTCTCCGGGACTAGGGTCCGGGAGCTGTTTTTT. This translates into CASSFSGTRVRELFF.

This chain connects TRBV2 to TRBJ2-5, with TRBD2 matching 12 bases. The J segment lost 2 bases and the V segment lost 2 bases, leaving 3 bases of the junction unmatched. This CDR3 has 16 amino acids. Germline V gene sequence: CDR1 SNHLY, CDR2 FYNNEI. In DNA, the CDR3 is TGTGCCAGCAGTGAATTGGGGACTAGCGGGCAAGAGACCCAGTACTTC. It codes for CASSELGTSGQETQYF. Complete variable domain (other parts from reference TRBV2 and TRBJ2-5): EPEVTQTPSHQVTQMGQEVILRCVPISNHLYFYWYRQILGQKVEFLVSFYNNEISEKSEIFDDQFSVERPDGSNFTLKIRSTKLEDSAMYFCASSELGTSGQETQYFGPGTRLLVL.

The chain employs TRBV4-2 and TRBJ2-1, with D tentatively TRBD1 (6 bases). In germline, CDR1 is LGHNA, CDR2 YNFKEQ. With 4 bases removed from V and 0 bases from J, the gap between germline ends came to 34 bases. CDR3 length: 23 residues. The CDR3 spells CASSPPFIQGPHPGPSSYNEQFF. The CDR3, as DNA: TGTGCCAGCAGCCCCCCTTTTATACAGGGTCCGCATCCGGGACCCAGCTCCTACAATGAGCAGTTCTTC.

The chain links TRBV2 to TRBJ1-2, with TRBD1 matching over 9 bases. Per germline, CDR1 SNHLY and CDR2 FYNNEI. The CDR3 runs to 13 residues. After removal of 6 bases from V and 8 bases from J, the junction contained 7 bases not matched to a gene. The CDR3 is CASRLQGAQGYTF. The DNA of the CDR3 is TGTGCCAGCAGGCTACAGGGGGCGCAAGGCTACACCTTC. Combining the CDR3 with reference TRBV2 and TRBJ1-2 gives the whole variable domain EPEVTQTPSHQVTQMGQEVILRCVPISNHLYFYWYRQILGQKVEFLVSFYNNEISEKSEIFDDQFSVERPDGSNFTLKIRSTKLEDSAMYFCASRLQGAQGYTFGSGTRLTVV.

CDR3 residues: CASSQDRGPKVSPLHF. CDR3 nucleotides: TGTGCCAGCAGCCAAGACAGAGGGCCCAAGGTCTCACCCCTCCACTTT. This rearrangement joins TRBV3-1 (or the pseudogene TRBV3-2) to TRBJ1-6; D unclear. Trimming left V 0 bases short and J 10 bases short, with 16 bases between. Germline values: CDR1 LGHDT, CDR2 YNNKEL (reference sequence). The length of the CDR3 is 16 residues.

This chain uses TRBV7-2 with TRBJ2-1; TRBD1 matches at 10 bases. Germline V gene sequence: CDR1 SGHTA, CDR2 FQGNSA. J was trimmed by 4 bases and V by 6 bases; bases with no gene match: 6. This CDR3 has 15 amino acids. Here the CDR3 reads CASRYRQGAYNEQFF. The CDR3 nucleotides read TGTGCCAGCAGATACCGACAGGGGGCTTACAATGAGCAGTTCTTC.

In its sample, this clone was seen once. The chain employs TRBV28 and TRBJ2-6; TRBD1 matches 9 bases. This CDR3 comprises 16 residues. V was clipped by 3 bases and J by 10 bases; unmatched bases: 10. The germline V gene encodes CDR1 MDHEN and CDR2 SYDVKM. The CDR3: CASSLSTGGLTNVLTF. In nucleotides, the CDR3 is TGTGCCAGCAGTTTGTCCACAGGGGGCCTAACGAACGTCCTGACTTTC.

The J gene is TRBJ2-3, the V gene TRBV7-9, with TRBD1 as a possible D gene (6 bases). CDR1 is SEHNR, CDR2 FQNEAQ, per germline (reference sequence). The V end was cut by 3 bases, the J end by 6 bases, with 22 bases between. This CDR3 has 17 residues. CDR3 amino acids: CASSFTGKGRRGDTQYF. Written as DNA, the CDR3 is TGTGCCAGCAGCTTTACAGGGAAAGGACGGCGAGGGGATACGCAGTATTTT.

The chain uses TRBV13 and TRBJ1-2, with TRBD1 as a possible D gene (5 bases). This CDR3 spans 15 amino acids. Trimming shortened V by 3 bases and J by 0 bases, and 11 bases separated the two germline ends. Germline-derived CDR1 and CDR2 are PRHDT and FYEKMQ (reference sequence). As DNA, the CDR3 is TGTGCCAGCAGCTTCATACAGGCCCCTAACTATGGCTACACCTTC. It yields the protein CASSFIQAPNYGYTF.

Worth noting for this clone: One junction end does not reproduce the germline sequence, and a read error may be involved. The gene calls are TRBV7-7 and TRBJ2-2; 7 bases match TRBD2. Germline V gene sequence: CDR1 SSHAT, CDR2 FNYEAQ (reference sequence). This CDR3 region has 15 residues. DNA for the CDR3: TGTGCTAGCAGCTTAGTTCGGGGGGACACCGGGGAGCTGTTTTTT. Protein sequence: CASSLVRGDTGELFF. The full variable domain, with the rest looked up from reference TRBV7-7 and TRBJ2-2, is GAGVSQSPRYKVTKRGQDVTLRCDPISSHATLYWYQQALGQGPEFLTYFNYEAQPDKSGLPSDRFSAERPEGSISTLTIQRTEQRDSAMYRCASSLVRGDTGELFFGEGSRLTVL.

To note about this clone: An end of the junction does not agree with germline; a read error may underlie this. The rearrangement uses TRBV5-1 and TRBJ2-1; 8 nucleotides align to TRBD1. The CDR3 totals 17 residues. Germline CDR1 and CDR2: SGHRS and YFSETQ. The DNA of the CDR3 is TGCGCCAGCAGGTTGGAAGGGGCGGGCAGGGGGCAGGGTGAGCAGTTCTTC. It translates to CASRLEGAGRGQGEQFF.

The J gene is TRBJ1-2, the V gene TRBV28; D gene unclear. The V end was cut by 1 base, the J end by 0 bases, with 6 bases between. The CDR3 runs to 14 residues. The germline V gene has CDR1 MDHEN and CDR2 SYDVKM. As DNA, the CDR3 is TGTGCCAGCAGTTTATTGAGAACTAACTATGGCTACACCTTC. Its translation: CASSLLRTNYGYTF.

The chain combines TRBV15 with TRBJ2-5, with D perhaps matching TRBD1 (5 bases). This CDR3 has 15 amino acids. Germline CDR1 is LNHNV and CDR2 is YYDKDF (reference sequence). V gave up 6 bases and J gave up 3 bases, with 17 bases separating them. The CDR3 DNA reads as TGTGCCACCAGTGACAGCGACAGTCGAAAAGAGACCCAGTACTTC. It translates to CATSDSDSRKETQYF.

The chain carries TRBV27 and TRBJ2-7; 9 nucleotides match TRBD1. CDR1 is MNHEY and CDR2 is SMNVEV in the germline V gene (reference sequence). This CDR3 is built from 15 residues. The ends lost 7 bases at V and 4 bases at J; junction bases unmatched: 11. The CDR3 DNA reads TGTGCCAGCACCGTAAGGACAGGGGAAAGATACGAGCAGTACTTC. Residues: CASTVRTGERYEQYF.

This clone was seen just once. The V call is TRBV3-1 (or the pseudogene TRBV3-2), the J call TRBJ1-1; 8 bases map to TRBD1. This CDR3 spans 13 amino acids. Germline CDR1 is LGHDT and CDR2 is YNNKEL (reference sequence). Unmatched junction bases numbered 2, after V lost 5 bases and J lost 3 bases. CDR3: CASSSTGDTEAFF. The DNA of the CDR3 is TGTGCCAGCAGCTCGACAGGGGACACTGAAGCTTTCTTT.